A single sample is the source of the 22 T cell receptor beta chains below, sequenced in a study of circulating CD8 cells and anti-PD-1 response in melanoma. From live CD3+CD8+TCRalphabeta+ cells, four PD-1 and/or TIGIT subsets were sorted. The QIAseq Immune Repertoire TCR panel built the libraries from roughly 15 ng of total RNA. Via MiXCR, TCRdb re-called the reads, giving one row per CDR3 protein. The sample holds about 860 distinct CDR3 sequences, about 7.7% seen once. This specimen was CD8+ T cells from PBMCs, taken at baseline or after one month of anti-PD-1 therapy (not recorded which). The receptor source for this set is a human donor with melanoma.

With regard to this clonotype: A far larger clone is one base from this, pointing to a likely read error. The chain combines TRBV14 with TRBJ2-1, with 10 bases aligning to TRBD1. J was trimmed by 6 bases and V by 6 bases; bases with no gene match: 5. The CDR3 runs to 14 residues. Germline CDR1 and CDR2: SGHDN and FVKESK. The CDR3 sequence is CASRDDRGPNEQFF. CDR3 nucleotides: TGTGCCAGCAGGGATGACAGGGGGCCCAATGAGCAGTTCTTC.

This clonotype is deemed large. The chain joins TRBV28 to TRBJ2-7; the D call may be TRBD1 or TRBD2 (6 bases each). This CDR3 comprises 13 residues. Trimming removed 10 bases from V and 6 bases from J, with 19 bases in between. The V gene's germline CDR1 is MDHEN and CDR2 SYDVKM. CDR3: CATTSRGRPEQYF. In DNA, the CDR3 is TGTGCCACCACCAGCCGGGGGCGGCCCGAGCAGTACTTC.

Regarding this clonotype: A much larger clone lies one base from this, so it may be a read error. The chain is built from TRBV15 and TRBJ2-1; TRBD2 agrees at 7 bases. CDR1 is LNHNV and CDR2 is YYDKDF in the germline V gene (reference sequence). The CDR3 is made up of 14 amino acids. CDR3 protein: CATSTPRLADERFF. The CDR3 DNA sequence: TGTGCCACCAGCACCCCTCGGCTAGCGGATGAGCGGTTCTTC.

This clonotype qualifies as medium-sized. The V gene is TRBV19, the J gene TRBJ2-2, with D unclear. Germline CDR1 LNHDA, CDR2 SQIVND (reference sequence). CDR3 size: 13 residues. Trimming took 3 bases from V and 5 from J, leaving 7 bases between them. The CDR3 nucleotides read TGTGCCAGTAGTATTAGACCGACCGGGGAGCTGTTTTTT. This codes for CASSIRPTGELFF.

Judged by abundance, this clonotype is large (0.1 to 1%). This chain joins TRBV5-5 and TRBJ1-6, with TRBD1 identical over 7 bases. CDR3 size: 13 residues. The V gene end was trimmed by 4 bases and the J gene end by 8 bases; junction bases not matched to a gene: 3. The germline V gene encodes CDR1 SGHKS and CDR2 YYEKEE (reference sequence). The CDR3 loop reads CASSLDRHSPLHF. The CDR3 DNA reads TGTGCCAGCAGCCTGGACAGGCATTCACCCCTCCACTTT.

CDR3 sequence reads: CASSFRREDSPLHF. Written as DNA, the CDR3 is TGTGCCAGCAGTTTCAGGCGGGAGGATTCACCCCTCCACTTT. The chain joins TRBV28 to TRBJ1-6; no clear D. The CDR3 extends over 14 amino acids. The V end was cut by 3 bases, the J end by 8 bases, with 11 bases between. Germline lookup yields CDR1 MDHEN and CDR2 SYDVKM.

This clonotype is judged medium-sized (0.01 to 0.1%). V and J are TRBV7-3 and TRBJ2-5, with D possibly being TRBD1 or TRBD2 (6 bases each). The CDR3 is made up of 15 amino acids. V was shortened by 2 bases and J by 5 bases, with 15 bases between the two germline ends. CDR1 is SGHTA and CDR2 is FQGTGA in the germline V gene. Here the CDR3 reads CASSLSGAQGETQYF. DNA for the CDR3: TGTGCCAGCAGCTTATCGGGGGCGCAAGGGGAGACCCAGTACTTC.

By sample fraction, this clonotype is medium-sized (0.01 to 0.1%). The V gene is TRBV20-1, the J gene TRBJ1-5, with 10 bases aligning to TRBD1. With 4 bases clipped from V and 5 bases from J, the junction kept 5 bases outside the gene matches. Looked up from germline, CDR1 is DFQATT and CDR2 is SNEGSKA (reference sequence). CDR3 size: 14 residues. As DNA, the CDR3 is TGCAGTGCTATCCCCGGGACAGGGGATCAGCCCCAGCATTTT. Its translation: CSAIPGTGDQPQHF.

Only a few counts were recorded for this clonotype. A read error is possible here, since a much larger clone lies one base away. The V and J genes are TRBV6-6 and TRBJ2-3; possible D gene TRBD2, 5 bases. Looked up from germline, CDR1 is MNHNY and CDR2 is SVGAGI (reference sequence). The CDR3 consists of 11 residues. DNA for the CDR3: TGTGCCAGCAGTTGGGGAGATGCGCAGTATTTT. Translated: CASSWGDAQYF.

In its sample, this clonotype was seen a few times. Just one base apart from a much larger clone, this may be a read error. As the CDR3 is not closed by the conserved phenylalanine or tryptophan, this likely results from a read error. This chain uses TRBV4-1 with TRBJ2-1; TRBD2 is a possible D gene (5 bases). V gave up 2 bases and J gave up 5 bases, with 10 bases separating them. CDR3 length: 14 amino acids. CDR1 is MGHRA, CDR2 YSYEKL, per germline. CDR3 region: CASSQFSGDNEQFL. CDR3 coding DNA: TGCGCCAGCAGCCAATTCAGCGGCGACAATGAGCAGTTCCTC.

This clonotype qualifies as medium-sized. The rearrangement links TRBV30 to TRBJ1-1; D perhaps matches TRBD1 (5 bases). V lost 0 bases, J lost 8 bases, and 7 bases lay in between. CDR3 length: 11 residues. Germline loops: CDR1 GTSNPN, CDR2 SVGIG (reference sequence). CDR3 protein: CAWSVGVEAFF. The CDR3 DNA follows: TGTGCCTGGAGTGTAGGGGTCGAAGCTTTCTTT.

In the case of this clonotype: One base away lies a much larger clone, so this may be a sequencing read error. The V call is TRBV7-2, the J call TRBJ2-3; 16 bases line up with TRBD2. CDR1 SGHTA and CDR2 FQGNSA come from the germline V gene. The CDR3 spans 18 residues. The CDR3 DNA reads as TGTGCCAACAGCTTAATGGGACTAGCGGGGGGGCTCGCAGATACGCAGTATTTT. Amino acids: CANSLMGLAGGLADTQYF. The whole variable domain, filled in from reference TRBV7-2 and TRBJ2-3, reads GAGVSQSPSNKVTEKGKDVELRCDPISGHTALYWYRQSLGQGLEFLIYFQGNSAPDKSGLPSDRFSAERTGGSVSTLTIQRTQQEDSAVYLCANSLMGLAGGLADTQYFGPGTRLTVL.

By share, this clonotype counts as large. The chain uses TRBV7-3 and TRBJ2-5, with 9 bases aligning to TRBD2. The V gene's germline CDR1 is SGHTA and CDR2 FQGTGA. CDR3 length: 15 amino acids. The trim removed 5 bases at V and 4 bases at J, leaving 8 bases unmatched. The CDR3 DNA follows: TGTGCCAGCAGCCCCAGCGGGGGGAAAGGAGAGACCCAGTACTTC. It codes for CASSPSGGKGETQYF.

This clonotype is classed as medium-sized. V and J are TRBV25-1 and TRBJ2-2, with D unresolved. V was trimmed by 3 bases and J by 2 bases, leaving 1 base between them. Germline CDR1 is MGHDK and CDR2 is SYGVNS. The CDR3 contains 12 residues. DNA of the CDR3: TGTGCCAGCAGTGATAACACCGGGGAGCTGTTTTTT. Protein: CASSDNTGELFF.

Points on this clonotype: A much larger clonotype is one base distant, so this may be a read error. The conserved phenylalanine or tryptophan normally closing the CDR3 is absent here, so this likely arose from a read error. This chain joins TRBV19 and TRBJ2-7; unclear D gene. The CDR3 has 11 residues. Germline assignment: CDR1 LNHDA and CDR2 SQIVND (reference sequence). With 5 bases removed from V and 0 bases from J, the gap between germline ends came to 2 bases. DNA for the CDR3: TGTGCCAGTAGTGCCTCCTACGAGCAGTACTCC. It encodes CASSASYEQYS.

By its share, this clonotype is large (0.1 to 1%). The chain recombines TRBV19 with TRBJ2-7; a weak D match, TRBD2 (5 bases). This CDR3 is 11 amino acids long. V gave up 10 bases and J gave up 2 bases, with 9 bases separating them. CDR1 is LNHDA, CDR2 SQIVND, per germline (reference sequence). CDR3 protein: CATRGTYEQYF. CDR3 nucleotide sequence: TGTGCCACCCGAGGGACCTACGAGCAGTACTTC.

Relative to its sample, this clonotype is medium-sized (0.01 to 0.1%). This sequence joins TRBV6-1 and TRBJ2-1, with 8 nucleotides matching TRBD2. V trimming: 5 bases; J trimming: 0 bases; junction bases outside the gene matches: 6. The CDR3 spans 16 residues. Germline CDR1 is MNHNS and CDR2 is SASEGT. DNA of the CDR3: TGTGCCAGCAGTCATAGCGGGACGAGCTCCTACAATGAGCAGTTCTTC. Residues: CASSHSGTSSYNEQFF.

In regard to this clonotype: A much larger clonotype is one base distant, so this may be a read error. The J gene is TRBJ1-4, the V gene TRBV18; D remains ambiguous. In germline, CDR1 is KGHSH, CDR2 LQKENI. The CDR3 contains 12 residues. The DNA of the CDR3 is TGTGCCAGCTCAATGACCGGTGAAAAACTGTCTTTT. Translation: CASSMTGEKLSF.

This clonotype is large (0.1 to 1%). The J gene is TRBJ1-1, the V gene TRBV27, with a tentative D call TRBD1 (6 bases). Germline CDR1 and CDR2: MNHEY and SMNVEV (reference sequence). CDR3 size: 13 residues. The V end was cut by 0 bases, the J end by 6 bases, with 8 bases between. The CDR3 coding sequence is TGTGCCAGCAGTTTATCCCGGACAGCTGAAGCTTTCTTT. It yields the protein CASSLSRTAEAFF.

This clonotype is medium-sized. The chain uses TRBV28 and TRBJ1-5; D is undetermined. The CDR3 contains 15 residues. Deletions cut 2 bases from V and 3 bases from J, with 11 bases between. Germline-derived CDR1 and CDR2 are MDHEN and SYDVKM. The CDR3 nucleotides are TGTGCCAGCAGTTTAGGTTCCCACAACAATCAGCCCCAGCATTTT. Residues: CASSLGSHNNQPQHF. The whole variable domain, remainder taken from reference TRBV28 and TRBJ1-5, is DVKVTQSSRYLVKRTGEKVFLECVQDMDHENMFWYRQDPGLGLRLIYFSYDVKMKEKGDIPEGYSVSREKKERFSLILESASTNQTSMYLCASSLGSHNNQPQHFGDGTRLSIL.

This clonotype is labeled as medium-sized (0.01 to 0.1%). The V call is TRBV13, the J call TRBJ1-6; D not certain. Trimming took 6 bases from V and 2 from J, leaving 11 bases between them. CDR1 and CDR2 from the germline V gene are PRHDT and FYEKMQ (reference sequence). The CDR3 has 15 amino acids. CDR3 protein: CASRWKGAYNSPLHF. CDR3 DNA: TGTGCCAGCAGGTGGAAGGGCGCCTATAATTCACCCCTCCACTTT.

This clonotype turned up a few times. A read error may explain this, as a much larger clone is one base away. The rearrangement uses TRBV28 and TRBJ2-7; D ambiguous. This CDR3 spans 14 amino acids. Germline values: CDR1 MDHEN, CDR2 SYDVKM. The CDR3 nucleotides are TGTGCCAGCAGTTTATTGGGAACCCCCTACGGGCAGTACTTC. Residues: CASSLLGTPYGQYF.